Each of the 15 T cell receptor beta chains below was sequenced from the same sample in a study of molecular identifiers for immune sequencing clone quantification. TCRdb re-called the PCR reads through MiXCR, storing one row per CDR3 protein. The repertoire consists of about 320,000 distinct CDR3 sequences, with roughly 23% occurring once and the leading ten covering about 0.81%. The sequenced sample was naive CD8+ T cells from blood, with Jurkat cell RNA spiked in. The subset is: FACS-sorted CD8+CD4-CCR7+CD45RA+ naive T cells. The receptor source for this set is a human donor in good health. Some libraries in this study had Jurkat cell RNA spiked in.

This clonotype was found many times. J is TRBJ1-5 and V is TRBV4-3; D unclear. The germline V gene has CDR1 LGHNA and CDR2 YSLEER. Deletions cut 0 bases from V and 3 bases from J, with 6 bases between. The CDR3 has 14 amino acids. The CDR3 bases are TGCGCCAGCAGCCAAGACATATACAATCAGCCCCAGCATTTT. Its translation is CASSQDIYNQPQHF.

This clonotype was observed many times. The chain employs TRBV7-3 and TRBJ2-3; 14 bases agree with TRBD2. The trim removed 4 bases at V and 6 bases at J, leaving 6 bases unmatched. Per germline, CDR1 SGHTA and CDR2 FQGTGA. The CDR3 has 16 amino acids. The CDR3 region is CASSSGLAGATDTQYF. The DNA for the CDR3 is TGTGCCAGCAGCTCGGGACTAGCGGGAGCAACTGATACGCAGTATTTT. Using reference TRBV7-3 and TRBJ2-3 for the parts outside the CDR3, the full variable domain is GAGVSQTPSNKVTEKGKYVELRCDPISGHTALYWYRQSLGQGPEFLIYFQGTGAADDSGLPNDRFFAVRPEGSVSTLKIQRTERGDSAVYLCASSSGLAGATDTQYFGPGTRLTVL.

This clonotype was recorded many times. The CDR3 sequence is CSAKYPSGSRDTQYF. CDR3 nucleotide sequence: TGCAGTGCCAAATATCCAAGCGGGAGTAGGGATACGCAGTATTTT. The V call is TRBV20-1, the J call TRBJ2-3, with TRBD2 identical over 8 bases. Germline CDR1 DFQATT, CDR2 SNEGSKA (reference sequence). V lost 6 bases, J lost 6 bases, and 14 bases stayed unmatched. This CDR3 region has 15 residues.

V and J are TRBV6-2 or TRBV6-3 and TRBJ2-5; 7 bases fit TRBD2. CDR1 is MNHEY, CDR2 SVGEGT, per germline. CDR3 length equals 15 residues. The junction had 8 bases not matched to a gene; V was cut back by 2 bases and J by 5 bases. CDR3 sequence: CASSYTGLEKETQYF. CDR3 sequence (DNA): TGTGCCAGCAGTTACACTGGACTAGAAAAGGAGACCCAGTACTTC.

Regarding this clonotype: A much larger clone differs by one base, so this may be a read error. The chain couples TRBV7-9 to TRBJ1-5; D gene unclear. The CDR3 is 15 amino acids. V lost 4 bases, J lost 9 bases, and 19 bases lay in between. Per the germline V gene, CDR1 is SEHNR and CDR2 is FQNEAQ (reference sequence). DNA of the CDR3: TGTGCCAGCAGCTCGCCCGGGGAGGGCGGCCCGCCCCAGCATTTT. Translation: CASSSPGEGGPPQHF.

This clonotype was counted ten times or more. This chain links TRBV7-6 with TRBJ1-3; D gene unclear. The germline V gene encodes CDR1 SGHVS and CDR2 FNYEAQ. The germline V and J ends were trimmed by 1 base and 1 base, with 11 bases remaining between them. The CDR3 sequence is 16 residues long. CDR3 DNA sequence: TGTGCCAGCAGCTTAGAGGGATCACAATCTGGAAACACCATATATTTT. Amino acids: CASSLEGSQSGNTIYF.

This clonotype has ten or more counts. The genes are TRBV4-1 and TRBJ2-7; no firm D call. Germline CDR1 and CDR2: MGHRA and YSYEKL. Between the trimmed V and J ends, which lost 2 bases and 3 bases, there was a span of 8 bases. There are 13 residues in the CDR3. The CDR3 region has the DNA TGCGCCAGCAGCCAATTGTACAGCTACGAGCAGTACTTC. The encoded protein is CASSQLYSYEQYF.

The table lists this clonotype with many counts. This sequence joins TRBV20-1 and TRBJ1-1; D might be TRBD1 (5 bases). The V gene lost 3 bases and the J gene lost 4 bases, with 12 bases spanning the gap. The germline CDR1 and CDR2 sequences are DFQATT and SNEGSKA (reference sequence). The CDR3 totals 13 residues. The CDR3 DNA reads as TGCAGTGCTAGGCCCCTTGGGGCCACTGAAGCTTTCTTT. Its protein product is CSARPLGATEAFF.

In the case of this clonotype: With a much larger clone just one base away, this may be a read error. This sequence joins TRBV7-2 and TRBJ1-1; TRBD1 is a possible D gene (5 bases). The V gene's germline CDR1 is SGHTA and CDR2 FQGNSA. Trimming left V 2 bases short and J 7 bases short, with 17 bases between. The CDR3 spans 15 residues. CDR3 protein: CASSLPGLTDIEAFF. The DNA of the CDR3 is TGTGCCAGCAGCTTACCAGGCCTCACGGACATTGAAGCTTTCTTT.

With respect to this clonotype: This clone may be a read error of a much larger clone one base away. Because it lacks the conserved phenylalanine or tryptophan at the end, this CDR3 is likely a read error. The V gene is TRBV4-3, the J gene TRBJ1-3, with TRBD1 as a possible D gene (5 bases). This CDR3 comprises 17 residues. The V end lost 1 base, the J end lost 1 base, and 14 bases lay between the germline ends. CDR1 is LGHNA and CDR2 is YSLEER in the germline V gene. This CDR3 is CASSQGSGQWSGNTIYL. In DNA, the CDR3 is TGCGCCAGCAGCCAAGGATCGGGGCAATGGTCTGGAAACACCATATATCTT.

At least ten counts were recorded for this clonotype. The CDR3 loop is CASSLVGQNTEAFF. The CDR3 region has the DNA TGTGCCAGCAGCTTGGTGGGCCAGAACACTGAAGCTTTCTTT. The V and J genes are TRBV5-8 and TRBJ1-1; unclear D gene. The CDR3 consists of 14 residues. Trimming cost V 0 bases and J 1 base, with 7 bases left between them. The germline gives CDR1 SGHTS, CDR2 YDEGEE.

In this sample, this clonotype turned up many times. The chain is built from TRBV19 and TRBJ2-5, with 11 nucleotides matching TRBD1. The germline CDR1 and CDR2 sequences are LNHDA and SQIVND (reference sequence). CDR3 length: 16 residues. Trimming took 5 bases from V and 1 from J; bases not matched to a gene: 6. For the CDR3, the DNA is TGTGCCAGTAGTGAGGGACAGGGGGTCCTCCAAGAGACCCAGTACTTC. Amino acids: CASSEGQGVLQETQYF.

This clonotype was seen at least ten times. The chain carries TRBV7-9 and TRBJ2-5, with D unclear. Between the trimmed V and J ends, which lost 6 bases and 5 bases, there was a span of 22 bases. Germline V gene sequence: CDR1 SEHNR, CDR2 FQNEAQ (reference sequence). CDR3 size: 16 residues. The CDR3 sequence: CASSPTMLLESETQYF. The CDR3 region has the DNA TGTGCCAGCAGTCCAACGATGCTACTCGAGAGCGAGACCCAGTACTTC.

This chain joins TRBV3-1 and TRBJ2-7; D may be TRBD2 (5 bases). The CDR3 loop spans 16 amino acids. CDR1 and CDR2 from the germline V gene are LGHDT and YNNKEL (reference sequence). Trimming left V 0 bases short and J 2 bases short, with 14 bases between. Written as DNA, the CDR3 is TGTGCCAGCAGCCAAGATTCGGGCGGGTTAACCTACGAGCAGTACTTC. As protein: CASSQDSGGLTYEQYF.

This clonotype was counted at least ten times. The chain joins TRBV20-1 to TRBJ2-6; no clear D. This CDR3 is built from 17 residues. Germline CDR1 DFQATT, CDR2 SNEGSKA (reference sequence). V was shortened by 0 bases and J by 0 bases, with 12 bases between the two germline ends. CDR3 sequence: CSARDPVLSSGANVLTF. DNA of the CDR3: TGCAGTGCTAGAGATCCCGTCTTAAGCTCTGGGGCCAACGTCCTGACTTTC.